The rows below give T cell receptor beta chains drawn from one sample of a study of cytomegalovirus exposure and HLA in healthy donors. Clones were sequenced by immunoSEQ multiplex PCR, and TCRdb holds only the in-frame ones, with some missing. The table records approximately 42,000 clones, 81% of them present only once. Sequenced material: PBMCs. Receptors originate from a man between 45 and 60 years old in good health and CMV-seronegative. Each CDR3 is given with its conserved first and last residue. D genes are given only for firm matches. A row's size may be missing; if present it is once, few, many or a size class.

D gene	V gene	clone size	J gene	CDR3 DNA	CDR3 protein
.	TRBV5-1	.	TRBJ2-3	TGCGCCAGCAGTTCCGGACTGGGCGGGGGCGATACGCAGTATTTT	CASSSGLGGGDTQYF
.	TRBV7-9	.	TRBJ2-4	TGTGCCAGCAGCTACTTCGGAGGTTCTGGATTATCCAAAAACATTCAGTACTTC	CASSYFGGSGLSKNIQYF
.	TRBV5-1	.	TRBJ2-2	TGCGCCAGCAGCTTGGAACAGGGACTAAGGGCCGGGGAGCTGTTTTTT	CASSLEQGLRAGELFF
.	TRBV5-6	.	TRBJ2-1	TGTGCCAGCAGCTTAGGGGGAGGGACCTACAATGAGCAGTTCTTC	CASSLGGGTYNEQFF
.	TRBV5-5	.	TRBJ1-1	TGTGCCAGCAGTTTCCCCTTGGGAGGGGGGAACACTGAAGCTTTCTTT	CASSFPLGGGNTEAFF
.	TRBV29-1	.	TRBJ2-7	TGCAGCGCTTCTGGGGGGATCTCCTACGAGCAGTACTTC	CSASGGISYEQYF
TRBD1	TRBV25-1	.	TRBJ2-7	TGTGCCAGCATCGGGACAGGGGACGAGCAGTACTTC	CASIGTGDEQYF
.	TRBV12-5	.	TRBJ1-4	TGTGCTAGTGGTTTGGGTCAGGGCCGGGAAAAACTGTTTTTT	CASGLGQGREKLFF
.	TRBV7-2	.	TRBJ1-1	TGTGCCAGCAGCGCTGGACATTCGAACACTGAAGCTTTCTTT	CASSAGHSNTEAFF
TRBD1	TRBV9	.	TRBJ2-1	TGTGCCAGCAGCATCTCCGGGACAGGGCTGTACAATGAGCAGTTCTTC	CASSISGTGLYNEQFF
.	TRBV7-9	.	TRBJ2-1	TGTGCCAGCAGCTTAGGATCAGGGTGGGGCAATGAGCAGTTCTTC	CASSLGSGWGNEQFF
.	TRBV7-9	.	TRBJ2-1	TGTTCCAGCAGCTTGGGGGCCTCCTACAATGAGCAGTTCTTC	CSSSLGASYNEQFF
.	TRBV6-1	few	TRBJ2-7	TGTGCCACCGGGGGGGACAGGGTAGCTGCCGAGCAGTACTTC	CATGGDRVAAEQYF
.	TRBV27	.	TRBJ2-5	TGTGCCGCCGGAGGTGGCCTAGTAGGGACCCAGTACTTC	CAAGGGLVGTQYF
.	TRBV18	.	TRBJ2-5	TGTGCCAGCTCACGGCTGGGAGGTAGAGAGACCCAGTACTTC	CASSRLGGRETQYF
.	TRBV11-3	.	TRBJ1-5	TGTGCCAGCACTACTCCTCAGGGTTATCAGCCCCAGCATTTT	CASTTPQGYQPQHF
TRBD1	TRBV10-3	few	TRBJ1-5	TGTGCCATCGGGACAGGGTATAGCAATCAGCCCCAGCATTTT	CAIGTGYSNQPQHF
.	TRBV19	.	TRBJ1-2	TGTGCCAGTTCAGGGCCCGGCTACACCTTC	CASSGPGYTF
.	TRBV27	.	TRBJ2-2	TGTGCCAGCAGTTTAATTGAGGACTCCACCGGGGAGCTGTTTTTT	CASSLIEDSTGELFF
TRBD1	TRBV5-1	.	TRBJ1-4	TGCGCCAGCAGCTCGAGACAGGGGGAGGTAAACGAAAAACTGTTTTTT	CASSSRQGEVNEKLFF
.	TRBV30	.	TRBJ2-3	TGTGCCTGGAGTGTGGGGCAGGGGCGCGATACGCAGTATTTT	CAWSVGQGRDTQYF
TRBD1	TRBV5-6	few	TRBJ1-6	TGTGCCAGCAGCCAAGGACAGGGCTATAATTCACCCCTCCACTTT	CASSQGQGYNSPLHF
.	TRBV19	.	TRBJ2-7	TGTGCCAGTAGATCCAGGTTCCACGAGCAGTACTTC	CASRSRFHEQYF
.	TRBV15	.	TRBJ2-2	TGTGCCACCAGCAGACTTCACCCAGGGAAGGGAACCGGGGAGCTGTTTTTT	CATSRLHPGKGTGELFF
.	TRBV28	few	TRBJ1-1	TGTGCCAGCAGCACGCATCGGGGGGACACTGAAGCTTTCTTT	CASSTHRGDTEAFF
TRBD2	TRBV27	.	TRBJ2-1	TGTGCCAGCAACCGACTAGCGGGAGGTCACAATGAGCAGTTCTTC	CASNRLAGGHNEQFF
.	TRBV7-9	.	TRBJ1-1	TGTTCCAGCAGCCTCCCTATCGGACAGACTTGGGCTTTCTTT	CSSSLPIGQTWAFF
.	TRBV5-4	.	TRBJ2-3	TGTGCCAGCAGCTTCTCTGTAGCGGTTACTAGCACAGATACGCAGTATTTT	CASSFSVAVTSTDTQYF
.	TRBV18	.	TRBJ2-1	TGTGCCAGCTCATTCACTAGCATGCTCTCCTACAATGAGCAGTTCTTC	CASSFTSMLSYNEQFF
TRBD1	TRBV9	.	TRBJ1-1	TGTGCCAGCAGCACACAACAGGGGGCCGGAACTGAAGCTTTCTTT	CASSTQQGAGTEAFF
.	TRBV29-1	.	TRBJ2-6	TGCAGCGTTGAAGGAACAGTGGACTCTGGGGCCAACGTCCTGACTTTC	CSVEGTVDSGANVLTF
.	TRBV27	.	TRBJ1-2	TGTGCCAGCAGCATCAGCTGGGGGGAGGTGGTGGAGGGCTACACCTTC	CASSISWGEVVEGYTF
.	TRBV5-6	.	TRBJ2-6	TGTGCCAGCAGCTTGCTCGGAGCTAGTTCTGGGGCCAACGTCCTGACTTTC	CASSLLGASSGANVLTF
TRBD1	TRBV5-1	.	TRBJ2-3	TGCGCCAGCAGCTTCGGACAGGGGGCAGATACGCAGTATTTT	CASSFGQGADTQYF
TRBD2	TRBV9	.	TRBJ2-3	TGTGCCAGCAGCGTACTCCGGGAGGGTACAGATACGCAGTATTTT	CASSVLREGTDTQYF
.	TRBV30	.	TRBJ1-6	TGTGCCTGGAGTGTAGGGGCCGGGCATTCACCCCTCCACTTT	CAWSVGAGHSPLHF
.	TRBV11-2	.	TRBJ1-1	TGTGCCAGCAGCCCCCGACTGACCGTAGCAGCTTTCTTT	CASSPRLTVAAFF
.	TRBV10-3	once	TRBJ1-4	TGTGCCAGCAGGGGCACTGAAAAACTGTTTTTT	CASRGTEKLFF
.	TRBV18	once	TRBJ1-1	TGTGCCAGCTCAAAGACAGGGAACACTGAAGCTTTCTTT	CASSKTGNTEAFF